Presented here are 18 T cell receptor beta chains from one specimen sequenced in a study of vaccination effects on CD4 cells after COVID-19. It was after roughly ten days of culture that CD4+ T cells were isolated. These TCRs' antigens remain unknown. Assay used: immunoSEQ multiplex PCR; TCRdb lists only in-frame clones, some missing. The sample contains about 66,000 clones, about 69% of which appear only once. Sequenced here: CD4+ T cells from PBMCs cultured without peptide, sampled before COVID-19 vaccination. Every receptor here comes from a human donor who had a prior SARS-CoV-2 infection.

V and J are TRBV5-6 and TRBJ2-1; the D is unclear. This CDR3 is built from 15 residues. CDR1 SGHDT and CDR2 YYEEEE come from the germline V gene. The V and J ends lost 4 bases and 0 bases respectively, with 11 bases between them. CDR3: CASSTIVSSYNEQFF. In DNA form, the CDR3 reads TGTGCCAGCAGCACTATTGTCAGCTCCTACAATGAGCAGTTCTTC.

This rearrangement joins TRBV5-1 to TRBJ2-1, with a tentative D call TRBD2 (6 bases). The V end lost 3 bases, the J end lost 4 bases, and 17 bases lay between the germline ends. Germline CDR1 SGHRS, CDR2 YFSETQ. The CDR3 totals 16 residues. CDR3 sequence (DNA): TGCGCCAGCAGCTCCCCGGGGTTTGCGGGATACAATGAGCAGTTCTTC. The encoded protein is CASSSPGFAGYNEQFF.

This chain links TRBV4-2 with TRBJ1-5; maybe TRBD1 (6 bases). V was clipped by 0 bases and J by 5 bases, with 11 bases between them. Germline CDR1 reads LGHNA; CDR2 reads YNFKEQ. The CDR3 sequence is 15 residues long. The CDR3 DNA sequence: TGTGCCAGCAGCCAAGAAGTGGACAGCTATCAGCCCCAGCATTTT. This encodes CASSQEVDSYQPQHF.

The chain employs TRBV7-9 and TRBJ2-5, with D unclear. The ends were cut back, 3 bases at V and 4 bases at J, with 12 bases in the middle. This CDR3 is built from 14 residues. CDR1 SEHNR and CDR2 FQNEAQ come from the germline V gene (reference sequence). This chain's CDR3 is CASSLQGPPETQYF. The DNA of the CDR3 is TGTGCCAGCAGCTTGCAAGGCCCTCCAGAGACCCAGTACTTC. Full variable domain (remainder filled in from reference TRBV7-9 and TRBJ2-5): DTGVSQNPRHKITKRGQNVTFRCDPISEHNRLYWYRQTLGQGPEFLTYFQNEAQLEKSRLLSDRFSAERPKGSFSTLEIQRTEQGDSAMYLCASSLQGPPETQYFGPGTRLLVL.

The rearrangement joins TRBV19 to TRBJ1-3, with a weak D call TRBD1 (5 bases). Trimming left V 5 bases short and J 0 bases short, with 14 bases between. This CDR3 spans 16 amino acids. Germline V gene lookup returns CDR1 LNHDA and CDR2 SQIVND (reference sequence). The CDR3 sequence is CASSWGRGVSGNTIYF. The CDR3 nucleotides are TGTGCCAGTAGTTGGGGTAGGGGAGTCTCTGGAAACACCATATATTTT. The full variable domain, completed using reference TRBV19 and TRBJ1-3, is DGGITQSPKYLFRKEGQNVTLSCEQNLNHDAMYWYRQDPGQGLRLIYYSQIVNDFQKGDIAEGYSVSREKKESFPLTVTSAQKNPTAFYLCASSWGRGVSGNTIYFGEGSWLTVV.

V is TRBV11-3 and J is TRBJ1-1; D may be TRBD1 (6 bases). V gave up 8 bases and J gave up 3 bases, with 19 bases separating them. The CDR3 sequence is 15 residues long. CDR1 SGHNT and CDR2 YENEEA come from the germline V gene. The CDR3 coding sequence is TGTGCCAGCTACTTCCCGACAGGAAAGGACACTGAAGCTTTCTTT. Protein product: CASYFPTGKDTEAFF.

The V call is TRBV11-3, the J call TRBJ2-7; D gene uncertain. V gave up 2 bases and J gave up 2 bases, with 7 bases separating them. CDR3 length: 13 amino acids. Germline CDR1 and CDR2: SGHNT and YENEEA. The CDR3 sequence is CASSLRQAYEQYF. CDR3 in DNA: TGTGCCAGCAGCTTAAGGCAGGCCTACGAGCAGTACTTC. Full variable domain (rest looked up from reference TRBV11-3 and TRBJ2-7): EAGVVQSPRYKIIEKKQPVAFWCNPISGHNTLYWYLQNLGQGPELLIRYENEEAVDDSQLPKDRFSAERLKGVDSTLKIQPAELGDSAVYLCASSLRQAYEQYFGPGTRLTVT.

V usage is TRBV23-1 and J usage is TRBJ1-3; D call uncertain. TRBV23-1 is flagged as an ORF with uncertain function. The CDR3 has 14 amino acids. The ends were cut back, 6 bases at V and 4 bases at J, with 13 bases in the middle. The CDR3 protein is CASSDGVPGNTIYF. CDR3 nucleotide sequence: TGCGCCAGCAGCGACGGGGTCCCAGGAAACACCATATATTTT.

The V and J genes are TRBV4-2 and TRBJ2-1; perhaps TRBD2 as D (6 bases). Germline-derived CDR1 and CDR2 are LGHNA and YNFKEQ. Trimming stripped 3 bases from V and 4 bases from J, with 13 bases between. The CDR3 has 15 amino acids. CDR3 sequence reads: CASSQSRDSYNEQFF. The CDR3 DNA reads as TGTGCCAGCAGCCAGTCCCGGGACTCATACAATGAGCAGTTCTTC.

The genes are TRBV6-5 and TRBJ1-3; perhaps TRBD1 as D (5 bases). Trimming took 8 bases from V and 9 from J, leaving 20 bases between them. There are 14 residues in the CDR3. Germline V CDR1 and CDR2: MNHEY, SVGAGI. The CDR3 coding sequence is TGTGCCAGCTCCCGGGACGGCGCCGTAGGCACCATATATTTT. Its protein product is CASSRDGAVGTIYF.

The chain has TRBV5-1 and TRBJ1-3; D ambiguous. The CDR3 runs to 16 residues. Germline V lookup: CDR1 SGHRS, CDR2 YFSETQ. V was pared by 4 bases and J by 1 base, with 15 bases between. The CDR3 DNA is TGCGCCAGCAGCCCGCTCGCGAGTTCATCTGGAAACACCATATATTTT. This translates into CASSPLASSSGNTIYF.

The chain links TRBV7-6 to TRBJ2-2; D is uncertain. Trimming cost V 1 base and J 6 bases, with 3 bases left between them. The V gene's germline CDR1 is SGHVS and CDR2 FNYEAQ. The length of the CDR3 is 12 residues. The CDR3 protein is CASSLEAGELFF. CDR3 nucleotides: TGTGCCAGCAGCTTAGAGGCCGGGGAGCTGTTTTTT.

The chain recombines TRBV6-1 with TRBJ2-3; TRBD2 might be the D (6 bases). The CDR3 has 16 residues. The V end was cut by 0 bases, the J end by 0 bases, with 10 bases between. Germline CDR1 MNHNS, CDR2 SASEGT. The CDR3 loop reads CASSEAVGGSTDTQYF. The CDR3 DNA sequence: TGTGCCAGCAGTGAAGCGGTGGGGGGTAGCACAGATACGCAGTATTTT.

The V and J genes are TRBV7-8 and TRBJ2-2, with 7 bases fitting TRBD1. Germline loops: CDR1 SGHVS, CDR2 FQNEAQ. Unmatched junction bases numbered 6, after V lost 4 bases and J lost 4 bases. The CDR3 sequence is 15 residues long. CDR3 amino acids: CASSSRGQTTGELFF. The CDR3 region has the DNA TGTGCCAGCAGCTCACGGGGACAGACCACCGGGGAGCTGTTTTTT.

This chain connects TRBV7-3 to TRBJ1-1; TRBD1 is a possible D gene (6 bases). The germline V and J ends were trimmed by 5 bases and 6 bases, with 13 bases remaining between them. Germline CDR1 SGHTA, CDR2 FQGTGA. This CDR3 contains 13 residues. The CDR3 DNA sequence: TGTGCCAGCAGCGACGCTAGGGGGGCTGAAGCTTTCTTT. This encodes CASSDARGAEAFF.

The rearrangement links TRBV19 to TRBJ1-1; D gene ambiguous. In germline, CDR1 is LNHDA, CDR2 SQIVND (reference sequence). V dropped 1 base and J dropped 6 bases, with 9 bases sitting between them. This CDR3 spans 13 amino acids. The CDR3 DNA sequence: TGTGCCAGTAGTATAGGGCCACTTTCTGAAGCTTTCTTT. It yields the protein CASSIGPLSEAFF.

V and J are TRBV7-8 and TRBJ2-2; maybe TRBD1 (5 bases). The CDR3 sequence is 16 residues long. V lost 2 bases, J lost 2 bases, and 12 bases lay in between. In germline, CDR1 is SGHVS, CDR2 FQNEAQ. The CDR3 region has the DNA TGTGCCAGCAGCTTATTTTCCGGACACAACACCGGGGAGCTGTTTTTT. It encodes CASSLFSGHNTGELFF.

A few counts support this clone. J is TRBJ2-7 and V is TRBV14; D possibly uses TRBD1 or TRBD2 (6 bases each). This CDR3 has 13 amino acids. V was cut by 2 bases and J by 9 bases, with 14 bases left in between. Germline CDR1 SGHDN, CDR2 FVKESK. The CDR3 DNA sequence: TGTGCCAGCAGCCAATCGGGGGCATTACGGCAGTACTTC. Protein sequence: CASSQSGALRQYF.